This T cell receptor beta chain was retrieved from a study of blood T cell repertoires in COVID-19. Whole-study context: Sample material is recorded as cDNA or gDNA derived from T cells, B-cell-depleted T cells, or PBMCs.

Authors' processing steps: Reference gene primers were amplified, and this amplification served to estimate nucleated cell counts. The data were produced by immunoSEQ multiplex PCR, yet TCRdb's version contains in-frame clones alone and is incomplete. The D gene and trimming were derived from the DNA, and the V and J assignments and clone size from that table. The sample contains 250,000 to 300,000 clones, around 80% of which appear only once. Trimming at V came to 5 bases and at J to 8 bases, leaving 10 bases not matched to a gene. The CDR3 totals 15 residues. Germline loops: CDR1 SEHNR, CDR2 FQNEAQ (reference sequence).

The chain uses TRBV7-9 and TRBJ1-4; 8 nucleotides match TRBD1. Material: PBMCs or T cells enriched from blood (not recorded which). The receptor was derived from a man aged 40-50 years who had been exposed to COVID-19. CDR3 nucleotides: TGTGCCAGCAGCCCCGGACAGGGATCCTACGAAAAACTGTTTTTT. This translates into CASSPGQGSYEKLFF. The full variable domain, rest sourced from reference TRBV7-9 and TRBJ1-4, is DTGVSQNPRHKITKRGQNVTFRCDPISEHNRLYWYRQTLGQGPEFLTYFQNEAQLEKSRLLSDRFSAERPKGSFSTLEIQRTEQGDSAMYLCASSPGQGSYEKLFFGSGTQLSVL.